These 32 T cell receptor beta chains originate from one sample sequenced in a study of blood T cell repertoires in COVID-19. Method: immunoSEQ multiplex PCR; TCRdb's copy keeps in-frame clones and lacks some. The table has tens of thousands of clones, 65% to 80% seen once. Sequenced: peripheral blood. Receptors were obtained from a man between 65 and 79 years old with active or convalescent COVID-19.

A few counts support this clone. The CDR3 region is CASSLRAGEEKLFF. The CDR3, as DNA: TGCGCCAGCAGCTTGAGGGCAGGGGAGGAAAAACTGTTTTTT. The rearrangement uses TRBV5-1 and TRBJ1-4; TRBD1 might be the D (6 bases). V was clipped by 1 base and J by 8 bases, with 12 bases between them. Germline V CDR1 and CDR2: SGHRS, YFSETQ. This CDR3 comprises 14 residues.

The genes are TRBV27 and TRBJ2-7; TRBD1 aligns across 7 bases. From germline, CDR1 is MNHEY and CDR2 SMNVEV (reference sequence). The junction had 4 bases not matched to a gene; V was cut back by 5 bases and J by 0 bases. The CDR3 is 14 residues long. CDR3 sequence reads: CASSKGQISYEQYF. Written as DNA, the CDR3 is TGTGCCAGCAGTAAGGGACAGATCTCCTACGAGCAGTACTTC.

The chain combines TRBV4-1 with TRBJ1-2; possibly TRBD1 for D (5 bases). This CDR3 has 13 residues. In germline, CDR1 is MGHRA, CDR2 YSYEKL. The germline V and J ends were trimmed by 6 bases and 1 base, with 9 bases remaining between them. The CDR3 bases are TGCGCCAGCAGACCCGACAGTAACTATGGCTACACCTTC. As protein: CASRPDSNYGYTF.

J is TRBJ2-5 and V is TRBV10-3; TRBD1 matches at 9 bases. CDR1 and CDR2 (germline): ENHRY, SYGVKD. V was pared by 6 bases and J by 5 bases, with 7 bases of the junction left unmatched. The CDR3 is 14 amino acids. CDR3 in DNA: TGTGCCATCAGAAACGACAGGGGGAGTGAGACCCAGTACTTC. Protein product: CAIRNDRGSETQYF.

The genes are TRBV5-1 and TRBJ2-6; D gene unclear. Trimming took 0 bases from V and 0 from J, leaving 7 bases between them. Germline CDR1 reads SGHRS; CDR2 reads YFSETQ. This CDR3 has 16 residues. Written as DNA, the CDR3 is TGCGCCAGCAGCTTGGGAGTTCACTCTGGGGCCAACGTCCTGACTTTC. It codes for CASSLGVHSGANVLTF. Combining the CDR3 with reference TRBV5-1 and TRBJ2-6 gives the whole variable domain KAGVTQTPRYLIKTRGQQVTLSCSPISGHRSVSWYQQTPGQGLQFLFEYFSETQRNKGNFPGRFSGRQFSNSRSEMNVSTLELGDSALYLCASSLGVHSGANVLTFGAGSRLTVL.

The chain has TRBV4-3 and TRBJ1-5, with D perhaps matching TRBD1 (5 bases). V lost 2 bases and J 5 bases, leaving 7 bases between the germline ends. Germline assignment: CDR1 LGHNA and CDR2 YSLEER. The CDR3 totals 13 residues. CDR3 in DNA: TGCGCCAGCAGCCAAATAGGGGATCAGCCCCAGCATTTT. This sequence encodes CASSQIGDQPQHF.

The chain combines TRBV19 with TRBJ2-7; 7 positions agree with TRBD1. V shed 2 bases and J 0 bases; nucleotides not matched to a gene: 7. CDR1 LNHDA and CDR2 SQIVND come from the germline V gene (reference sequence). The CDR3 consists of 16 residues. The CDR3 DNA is TGTGCCAGTAGTATATCTGGGGGACAGTCCTCCTACGAGCAGTACTTC. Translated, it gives CASSISGGQSSYEQYF. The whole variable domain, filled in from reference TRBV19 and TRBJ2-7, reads DGGITQSPKYLFRKEGQNVTLSCEQNLNHDAMYWYRQDPGQGLRLIYYSQIVNDFQKGDIAEGYSVSREKKESFPLTVTSAQKNPTAFYLCASSISGGQSSYEQYFGPGTRLTVT.

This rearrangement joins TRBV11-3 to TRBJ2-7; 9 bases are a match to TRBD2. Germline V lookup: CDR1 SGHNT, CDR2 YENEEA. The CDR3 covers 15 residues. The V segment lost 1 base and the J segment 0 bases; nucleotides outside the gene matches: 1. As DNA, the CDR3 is TGTGCCAGCAGCTTAGGACTAGCGGACTCCTACGAGCAGTACTTC. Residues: CASSLGLADSYEQYF.

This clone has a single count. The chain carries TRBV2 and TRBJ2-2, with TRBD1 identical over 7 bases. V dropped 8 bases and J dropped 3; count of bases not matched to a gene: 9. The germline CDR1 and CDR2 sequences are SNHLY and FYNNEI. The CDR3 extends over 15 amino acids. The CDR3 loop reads CASGLETGDTGELFF. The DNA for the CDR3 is TGTGCCAGCGGATTAGAAACAGGGGACACCGGGGAGCTGTTTTTT.

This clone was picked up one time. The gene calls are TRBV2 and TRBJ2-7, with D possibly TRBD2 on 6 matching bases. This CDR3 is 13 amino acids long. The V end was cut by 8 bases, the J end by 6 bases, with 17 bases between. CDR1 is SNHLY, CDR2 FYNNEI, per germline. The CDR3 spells CASRKGGDGEQYF. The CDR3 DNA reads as TGTGCCAGCCGCAAGGGCGGGGACGGCGAGCAGTACTTC.

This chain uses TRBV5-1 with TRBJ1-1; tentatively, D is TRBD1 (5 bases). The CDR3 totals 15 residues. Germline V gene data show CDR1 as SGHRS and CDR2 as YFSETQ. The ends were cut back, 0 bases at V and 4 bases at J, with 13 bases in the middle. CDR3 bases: TGCGCCAGCAGCTTGGTTCAGGGTGGGGTCACTGAAGCTTTCTTT. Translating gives CASSLVQGGVTEAFF.

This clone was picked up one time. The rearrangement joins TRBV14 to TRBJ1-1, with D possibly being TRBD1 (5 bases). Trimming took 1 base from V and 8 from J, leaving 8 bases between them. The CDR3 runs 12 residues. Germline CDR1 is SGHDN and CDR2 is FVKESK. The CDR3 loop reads CASSQGRTEAFF. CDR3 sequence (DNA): TGTGCCAGCAGCCAAGGACGGACAGAAGCTTTCTTT.

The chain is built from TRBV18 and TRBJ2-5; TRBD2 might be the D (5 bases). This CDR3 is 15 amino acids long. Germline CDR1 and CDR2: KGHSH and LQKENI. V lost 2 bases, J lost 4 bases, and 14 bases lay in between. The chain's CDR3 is CASSPLPGMGETQYF. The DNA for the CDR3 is TGTGCCAGCTCACCATTGCCCGGGATGGGAGAGACCCAGTACTTC.

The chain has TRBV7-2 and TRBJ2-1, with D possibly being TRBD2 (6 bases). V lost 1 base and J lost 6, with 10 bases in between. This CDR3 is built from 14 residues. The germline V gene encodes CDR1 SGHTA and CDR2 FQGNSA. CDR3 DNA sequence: TGTGCCAGCAGCTTAGTCTCTAGCGCCAATGAGCAGTTCTTC. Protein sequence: CASSLVSSANEQFF.

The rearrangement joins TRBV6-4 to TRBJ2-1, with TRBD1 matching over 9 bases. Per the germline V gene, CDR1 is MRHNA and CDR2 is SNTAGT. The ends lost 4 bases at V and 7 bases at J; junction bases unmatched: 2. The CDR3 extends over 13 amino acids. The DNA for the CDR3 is TGTGCCAGCAGTGGACAGGGGGGGAATGAGCAGTTCTTC. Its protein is CASSGQGGNEQFF.

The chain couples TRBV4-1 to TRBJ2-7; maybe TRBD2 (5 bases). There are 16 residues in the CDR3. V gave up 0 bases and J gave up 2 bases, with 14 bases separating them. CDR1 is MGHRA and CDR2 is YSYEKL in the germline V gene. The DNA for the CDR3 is TGCGCCAGCAGCCAAGACAGTGCGGGCAGCCCCTACGAGCAGTACTTC. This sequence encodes CASSQDSAGSPYEQYF.

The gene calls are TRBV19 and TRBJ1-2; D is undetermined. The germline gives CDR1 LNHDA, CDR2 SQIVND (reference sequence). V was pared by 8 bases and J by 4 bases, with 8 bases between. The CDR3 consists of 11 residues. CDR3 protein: CASADIYGYTF. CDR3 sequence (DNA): TGTGCCAGTGCAGACATCTATGGCTACACCTTC.

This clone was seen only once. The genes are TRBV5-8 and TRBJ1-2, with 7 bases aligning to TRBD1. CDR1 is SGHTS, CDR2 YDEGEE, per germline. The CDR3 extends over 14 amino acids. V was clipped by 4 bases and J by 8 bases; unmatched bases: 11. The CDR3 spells CASSLRQGSAGYTF. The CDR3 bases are TGTGCCAGCAGCCTTCGACAGGGTTCGGCAGGCTACACCTTC.

The CDR3 loop is CASSQASGQGLYEQYF. The CDR3 DNA sequence: TGCGCCAGCAGCCAAGCCTCGGGACAGGGACTCTACGAGCAGTACTTC. This chain uses TRBV4-3 with TRBJ2-7; 9 nucleotides match TRBD1. Germline V lookup: CDR1 LGHNA, CDR2 YSLEER. Trimming at V came to 1 base and at J to 3 bases, leaving 7 bases not matched to a gene. The CDR3 length is 16 residues.

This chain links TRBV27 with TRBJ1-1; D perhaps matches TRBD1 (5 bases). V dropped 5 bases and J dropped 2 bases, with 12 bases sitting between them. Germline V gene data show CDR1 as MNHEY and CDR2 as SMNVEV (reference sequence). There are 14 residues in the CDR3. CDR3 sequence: CASSARQYNTEAFF. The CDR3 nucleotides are TGTGCCAGCAGTGCCAGACAGTATAACACTGAAGCTTTCTTT.

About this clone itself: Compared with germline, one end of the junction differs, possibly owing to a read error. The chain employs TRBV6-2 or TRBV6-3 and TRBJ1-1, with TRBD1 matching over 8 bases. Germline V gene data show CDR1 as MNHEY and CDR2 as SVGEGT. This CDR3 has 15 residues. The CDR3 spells CANSYSDRGGTEAFF. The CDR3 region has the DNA TGTGCCAACAGTTACTCCGACAGGGGAGGCACTGAAGCTTTCTTT.

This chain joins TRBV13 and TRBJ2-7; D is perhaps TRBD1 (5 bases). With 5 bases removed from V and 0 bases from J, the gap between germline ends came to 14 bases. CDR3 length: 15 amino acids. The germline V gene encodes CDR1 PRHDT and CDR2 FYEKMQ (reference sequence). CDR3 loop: CASSKNRMSSYEQYF. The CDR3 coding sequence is TGTGCCAGCAGCAAGAACAGGATGAGCTCCTACGAGCAGTACTTC.

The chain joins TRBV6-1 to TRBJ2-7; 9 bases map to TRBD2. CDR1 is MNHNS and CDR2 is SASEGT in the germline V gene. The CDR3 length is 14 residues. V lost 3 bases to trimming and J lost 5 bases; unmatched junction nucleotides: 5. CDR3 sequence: CASSEGTSSDEQYF. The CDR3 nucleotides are TGTGCCAGCAGTGAGGGGACTAGCAGCGACGAGCAGTACTTC.

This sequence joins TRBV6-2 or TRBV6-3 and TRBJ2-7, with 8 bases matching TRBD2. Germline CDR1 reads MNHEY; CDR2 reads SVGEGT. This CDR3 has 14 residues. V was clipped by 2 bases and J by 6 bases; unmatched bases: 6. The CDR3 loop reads CASSYLTSETEQYF. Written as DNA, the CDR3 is TGTGCCAGCAGTTACCTGACTAGCGAAACCGAGCAGTACTTC.

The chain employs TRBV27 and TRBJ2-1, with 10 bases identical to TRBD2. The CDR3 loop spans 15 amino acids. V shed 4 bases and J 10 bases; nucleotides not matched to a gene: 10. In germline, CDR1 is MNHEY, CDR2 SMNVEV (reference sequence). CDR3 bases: TGTGCCAGCAGTTGGCTTAGCGGGAGGTCGGGAGAGCAGTTCTTC. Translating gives CASSWLSGRSGEQFF.

CDR3 DNA: TGTGCCAGCAGCGTGCCCCAGGATAACTATGGCTACACCTTC. Translating it yields CASSVPQDNYGYTF. The chain links TRBV11-2 to TRBJ1-2; D remains unclear. Germline CDR1 reads SGHAT; CDR2 reads FQNNGV. The ends were cut back, 5 bases at V and 1 base at J, with 11 bases in the middle. The CDR3 runs 14 residues. Full variable domain (outside the CDR3, taken from reference TRBV11-2 and TRBJ1-2): EAGVAQSPRYKIIEKRQSVAFWCNPISGHATLYWYQQILGQGPKLLIQFQNNGVVDDSQLPKDRFSAERLKGVDSTLKIQPAKLEDSAVYLCASSVPQDNYGYTFGSGTRLTVV.

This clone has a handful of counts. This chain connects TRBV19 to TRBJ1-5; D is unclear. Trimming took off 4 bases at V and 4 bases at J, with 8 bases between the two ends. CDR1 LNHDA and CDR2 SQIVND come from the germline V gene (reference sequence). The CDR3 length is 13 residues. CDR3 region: CASSTQNNQPQHF. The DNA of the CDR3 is TGTGCCAGTAGTACCCAAAATAATCAGCCCCAGCATTTT.

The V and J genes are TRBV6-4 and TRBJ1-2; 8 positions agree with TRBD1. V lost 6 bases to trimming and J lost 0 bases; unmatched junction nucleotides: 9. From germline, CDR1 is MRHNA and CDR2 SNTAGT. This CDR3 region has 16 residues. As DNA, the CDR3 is TGTGCCAGCAGGCCAGGAGGGACAGGAGCTAACTATGGCTACACCTTC. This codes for CASRPGGTGANYGYTF.

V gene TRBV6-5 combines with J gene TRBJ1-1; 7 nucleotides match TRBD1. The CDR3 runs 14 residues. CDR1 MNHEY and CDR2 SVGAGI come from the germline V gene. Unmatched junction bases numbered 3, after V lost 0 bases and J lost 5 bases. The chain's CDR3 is CASSYSYRGTEAFF. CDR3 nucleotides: TGTGCCAGCAGTTACTCGTACAGGGGAACTGAAGCTTTCTTT.

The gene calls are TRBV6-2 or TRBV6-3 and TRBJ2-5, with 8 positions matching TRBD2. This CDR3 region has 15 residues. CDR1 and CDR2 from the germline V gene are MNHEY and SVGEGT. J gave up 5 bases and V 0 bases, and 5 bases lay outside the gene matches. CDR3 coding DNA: TGTGCCAGCAGTTACTCACGGGGGGGCCGGGAGACCCAGTACTTC. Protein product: CASSYSRGGRETQYF.

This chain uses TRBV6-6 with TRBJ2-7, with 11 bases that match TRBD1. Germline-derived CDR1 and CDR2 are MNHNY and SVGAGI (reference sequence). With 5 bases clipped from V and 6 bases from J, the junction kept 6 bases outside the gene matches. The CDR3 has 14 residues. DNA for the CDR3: TGTGCCAGCAGTACAGGGACAGGGGGGATCGAGCAGTACTTC. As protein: CASSTGTGGIEQYF.

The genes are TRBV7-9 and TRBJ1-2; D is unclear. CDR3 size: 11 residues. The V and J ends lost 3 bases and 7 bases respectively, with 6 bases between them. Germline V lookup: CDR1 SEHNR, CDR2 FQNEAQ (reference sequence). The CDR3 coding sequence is TGTGCCAGCAGCTTCGAGGGTGGCTACACCTTC. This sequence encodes CASSFEGGYTF.